The 17 T cell receptor beta chains listed next were all sequenced from one sample in a study of technical replicates of blood from a handful of donors (TCRdb year 2017). Libraries were made using the immunoSEQ multiplex PCR assay. The table comes from immuneACCESS by way of TCRdb, which keeps in-frame sequences with V and J called. Part of the clones is missing from these tables; in studies checked, under half for an unresolved V gene and the rest for unknown reasons. The sample includes about 72,000 clones, with around 90% observed a single time. The ten biggest clones cover 0.36% of the sample. The sequenced material came from T cells isolated from PBMCs. The receptors were gathered from a human donor in good health.

This sequence joins TRBV27 and TRBJ1-1; D is unresolved. Looked up from germline, CDR1 is MNHEY and CDR2 is SMNVEV (reference sequence). V lost 5 bases, J lost 2 bases, and 6 bases lay in between. There are 12 residues in the CDR3. The CDR3 DNA follows: TGTGCCAGCAGTCCTAGTAACACTGAAGCTTTCTTT. It is translated as CASSPSNTEAFF.

The rearrangement links TRBV10-3 to TRBJ1-2, with 9 bases lining up with TRBD1. This CDR3 region has 13 residues. The germline V gene has CDR1 ENHRY and CDR2 SYGVKD. The trim removed 3 bases at V and 6 bases at J, leaving 2 bases unmatched. CDR3 residues: CAISEDRGDGYTF. As DNA, the CDR3 is TGTGCCATCAGTGAAGACAGGGGGGATGGCTACACCTTC.

The chain joins TRBV6-5 to TRBJ1-4; weak D call: TRBD1 (5 bases). The CDR3 runs 14 residues. Germline-derived CDR1 and CDR2 are MNHEY and SVGAGI. V lost 6 bases and J 4 bases, leaving 12 bases between the germline ends. CDR3 coding DNA: TGTGCCAGCAGCCAGGGCGCCTTTAATGAAAAACTGTTTTTT. This sequence encodes CASSQGAFNEKLFF.

The chain has TRBV5-6 and TRBJ1-5; no firm D call. This CDR3 is 13 amino acids long. V was cut by 0 bases and J by 5 bases, with 6 bases left in between. CDR1 is SGHDT and CDR2 is YYEEEE in the germline V gene. CDR3 sequence reads: CASSLVGYQPQHF. The CDR3 DNA reads as TGTGCCAGCAGCTTGGTGGGCTATCAGCCCCAGCATTTT. Filled out from reference TRBV5-6 and TRBJ1-5, the complete variable domain reads DAGVTQSPTHLIKTRGQQVTLRCSPKSGHDTVSWYQQALGQGPQFIFQYYEEEERQRGNFPDRFSGHQFPNYSSELNVNALLLGDSALYLCASSLVGYQPQHFGDGTRLSIL.

This sequence joins TRBV25-1 and TRBJ1-4; 8 nucleotides line up with TRBD1. Germline values: CDR1 MGHDK, CDR2 SYGVNS. J lost 6 bases, V lost 5 bases, and 8 bases had no gene match. The CDR3 is 15 amino acids. As DNA, the CDR3 is TGTGCCAGCAGTAACCGGGACAGGTCTTATGAAAAACTGTTTTTT. It translates to CASSNRDRSYEKLFF.

The chain has TRBV7-8 and TRBJ1-5; no clear D gene. This CDR3 spans 14 amino acids. Germline CDR1 reads SGHVS; CDR2 reads FQNEAQ. The V end was cut by 7 bases, the J end by 4 bases, with 14 bases between. The CDR3, as DNA: TGTGCCAGCACCGAGGCATCGGGTAATCAGCCCCAGCATTTT. Protein sequence: CASTEASGNQPQHF.

The chain joins TRBV18 to TRBJ2-7, with no clear D. Germline lookup yields CDR1 KGHSH and CDR2 LQKENI. Trimming pared 3 bases from V and 0 bases from J, leaving 9 bases between. The CDR3 sequence is 14 residues long. CDR3 region: CASSPNRYSYEQYF. CDR3 DNA sequence: TGTGCCAGCTCACCTAACAGATACTCCTACGAGCAGTACTTC.

This clone turned up a few times. The chain joins TRBV30 to TRBJ1-4; 8 bases map to TRBD1. Germline-derived CDR1 and CDR2 are GTSNPN and SVGIG (reference sequence). This CDR3 has 15 amino acids. Trimming removed 0 bases from V and 7 bases from J; junction bases left unmatched: 7. The CDR3 DNA follows: TGTGCCTGGAGTGTACAGGACAGGGTATTTGAAAAACTGTTTTTT. Its translation: CAWSVQDRVFEKLFF. Full variable domain (remainder filled in from reference TRBV30 and TRBJ1-4): SQTIHQWPATLVQPVGSPLSLECTVEGTSNPNLYWYRQAAGRGLQLLFYSVGIGQISSEVPQNLSASRPQDRQFILSSKKLLLSDSGFYLCAWSVQDRVFEKLFFGSGTQLSVL.

CDR3 DNA: TGTGCCAGCAGCTCTCTAAGGACAGGGCATCACGAGCAGTACTTC. Translating it yields CASSSLRTGHHEQYF. The J gene is TRBJ2-7, the V gene TRBV5-4; 8 nucleotides match TRBD1. Germline V gives CDR1 SGHNT, CDR2 YYREEE (reference sequence). The CDR3 sequence is 15 residues long. The trim removed 3 bases at V and 5 bases at J, leaving 10 bases unmatched. Using reference TRBV5-4 and TRBJ2-7 for the parts outside the CDR3, the full variable domain is ETGVTQSPTHLIKTRGQQVTLRCSSQSGHNTVSWYQQALGQGPQFIFQYYREEENGRGNFPPRFSGLQFPNYSSELNVNALELDDSALYLCASSSLRTGHHEQYFGPGTRLTVT.

The J gene is TRBJ2-5, the V gene TRBV25-1; 13 bases line up with TRBD2. The CDR3 is 15 amino acids. V was clipped by 6 bases and J by 5 bases; unmatched bases: 6. Looked up from germline, CDR1 is MGHDK and CDR2 is SYGVNS. CDR3: CASSEGLAGLETQYF. DNA for the CDR3: TGTGCCAGCAGCGAGGGACTAGCGGGACTGGAGACCCAGTACTTC.

The chain has TRBV9 and TRBJ1-2, with 7 bases identical to TRBD1. V lost 4 bases to trimming and J lost 6 bases; unmatched junction nucleotides: 9. There are 14 residues in the CDR3. Germline V lookup: CDR1 SGDLS, CDR2 YYNGEE. The CDR3 region is CASSLSRGIDGYTF. The CDR3 DNA reads as TGTGCCAGCAGCTTATCCAGGGGGATCGATGGCTACACCTTC.

This chain uses TRBV10-3 with TRBJ2-5; 9 positions match TRBD2. The CDR3 sequence is 16 residues long. V dropped 4 bases and J dropped 5; count of bases not matched to a gene: 11. Germline CDR1 reads ENHRY; CDR2 reads SYGVKD. CDR3 DNA: TGTGCCATCAGTGTAGGTAGCGGGGGCTTCGGGGAGACCCAGTACTTC. Protein sequence: CAISVGSGGFGETQYF.

The rearrangement joins TRBV28 to TRBJ2-2, with D perhaps TRBD2 (6 bases). Between the trimmed V and J ends, which lost 2 bases and 2 bases, there was a span of 6 bases. Germline V lookup: CDR1 MDHEN, CDR2 SYDVKM. This CDR3 contains 14 residues. The DNA of the CDR3 is TGTGCCAGCAGTTTAGCGGGAAACACCGGGGAGCTGTTTTTT. Amino acid sequence: CASSLAGNTGELFF.

This chain uses TRBV19 with TRBJ1-1; D gene ambiguous. Trimming left V 3 bases short and J 4 bases short, with 6 bases between. From germline, CDR1 is LNHDA and CDR2 SQIVND (reference sequence). The CDR3 extends over 12 amino acids. Here the CDR3 reads CASSISVTEAFF. The CDR3 DNA sequence: TGTGCCAGTAGTATTAGTGTCACTGAAGCTTTCTTT.

The CDR3 protein is CAWSPGTGDIKQYF. The DNA of the CDR3 is TGTGCCTGGTCGCCCGGGACAGGGGATATCAAGCAGTACTTC. The rearrangement links TRBV30 to TRBJ2-7; TRBD1 matches 10 bases. The CDR3 spans 14 residues. CDR1 is GTSNPN, CDR2 SVGIG, per germline (reference sequence). The V gene end was trimmed by 5 bases and the J gene end by 8 bases; junction bases not matched to a gene: 12. The entire variable domain, with the rest obtained from reference TRBV30 and TRBJ2-7, is as follows: SQTIHQWPATLVQPVGSPLSLECTVEGTSNPNLYWYRQAAGRGLQLLFYSVGIGQISSEVPQNLSASRPQDRQFILSSKKLLLSDSGFYLCAWSPGTGDIKQYFGPGTRLTVT.

This chain links TRBV18 with TRBJ1-2, with 9 positions matching TRBD1. V dropped 4 bases and J dropped 8; count of bases not matched to a gene: 2. The CDR3 totals 12 residues. Germline V gene lookup returns CDR1 KGHSH and CDR2 LQKENI. CDR3 DNA: TGTGCCAGCTCACGGGACAGGGAAGGCTACACCTTC. It specifies CASSRDREGYTF.

V is TRBV4-3 and J is TRBJ1-4, with 7 bases fitting TRBD1. The CDR3 has 13 residues. Trimming took 3 bases from V and 12 from J; bases not matched to a gene: 7. Per germline, CDR1 LGHNA and CDR2 YSLEER. In DNA, the CDR3 is TGCGCCAGCAGCCATTCCCTTCAGGGGGAACTGTTTTTT. It encodes CASSHSLQGELFF.